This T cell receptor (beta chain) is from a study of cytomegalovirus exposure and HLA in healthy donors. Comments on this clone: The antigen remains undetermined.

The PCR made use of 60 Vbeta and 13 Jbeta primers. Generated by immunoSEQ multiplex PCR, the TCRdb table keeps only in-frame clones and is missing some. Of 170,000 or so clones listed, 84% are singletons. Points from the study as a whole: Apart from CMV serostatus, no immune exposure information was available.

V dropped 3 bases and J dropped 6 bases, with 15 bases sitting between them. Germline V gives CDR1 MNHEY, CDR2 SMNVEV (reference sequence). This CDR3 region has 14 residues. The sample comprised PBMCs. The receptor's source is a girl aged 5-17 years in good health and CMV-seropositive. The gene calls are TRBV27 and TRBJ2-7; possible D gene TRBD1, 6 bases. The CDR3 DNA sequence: TGTGCCAGCAGTTTGTCGGGGCCAGGGGTCGAGCAGTACTTC. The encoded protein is CASSLSGPGVEQYF.